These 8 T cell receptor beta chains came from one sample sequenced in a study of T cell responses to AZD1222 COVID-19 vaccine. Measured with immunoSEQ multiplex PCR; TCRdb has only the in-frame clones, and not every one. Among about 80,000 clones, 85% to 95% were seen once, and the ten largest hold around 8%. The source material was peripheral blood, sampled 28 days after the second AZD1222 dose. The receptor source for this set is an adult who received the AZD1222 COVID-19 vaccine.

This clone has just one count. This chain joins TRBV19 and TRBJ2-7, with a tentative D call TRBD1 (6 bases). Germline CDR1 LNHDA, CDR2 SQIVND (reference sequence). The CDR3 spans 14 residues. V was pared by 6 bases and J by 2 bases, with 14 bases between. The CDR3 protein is CASSLDSRTYEQYF. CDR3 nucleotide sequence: TGTGCCAGTAGCCTGGACAGTCGCACCTACGAGCAGTACTTC.

CDR3 region: CASSRPGLAGVDEQFF. CDR3 nucleotide sequence: TGTGCCAGCAGCCGACCGGGACTAGCGGGAGTGGATGAGCAGTTCTTC. This rearrangement joins TRBV4-2 to TRBJ2-1; 14 bases map to TRBD2. V shed 4 bases and J 8 bases; nucleotides not matched to a gene: 7. Germline V gene lookup returns CDR1 LGHNA and CDR2 YNFKEQ. This CDR3 comprises 16 residues.

CDR3 sequence reads: CASGDAHGNSPLHF. Here the CDR3 DNA reads TGTGCCAGCGGAGATGCCCACGGAAATTCACCCCTCCACTTT. This sequence joins TRBV2 and TRBJ1-6; no definite D call. V lost 8 bases and J 7 bases, leaving 15 bases between the germline ends. Germline V lookup: CDR1 SNHLY, CDR2 FYNNEI. This CDR3 comprises 14 residues.

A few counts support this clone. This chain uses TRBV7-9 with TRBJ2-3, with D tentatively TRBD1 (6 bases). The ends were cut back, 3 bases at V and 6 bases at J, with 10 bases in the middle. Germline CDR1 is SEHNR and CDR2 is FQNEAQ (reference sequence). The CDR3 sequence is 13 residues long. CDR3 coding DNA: TGTGCCAGCAGCTTTCCAGGGGTGGATACGCAGTATTTT. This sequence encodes CASSFPGVDTQYF.

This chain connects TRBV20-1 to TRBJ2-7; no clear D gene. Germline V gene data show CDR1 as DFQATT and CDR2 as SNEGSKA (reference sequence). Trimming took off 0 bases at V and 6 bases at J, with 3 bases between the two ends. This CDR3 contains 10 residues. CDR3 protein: CSARDFEQYF. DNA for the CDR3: TGCAGTGCTAGAGATTTCGAGCAGTACTTC.

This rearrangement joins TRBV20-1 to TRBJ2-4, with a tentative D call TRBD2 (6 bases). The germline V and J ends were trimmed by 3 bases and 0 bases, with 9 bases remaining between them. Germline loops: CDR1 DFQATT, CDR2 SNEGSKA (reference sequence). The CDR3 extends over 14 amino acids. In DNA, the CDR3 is TGCAGTGCTAGTAGGGGACTAGCCAAAAACATTCAGTACTTC. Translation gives CSASRGLAKNIQYF.

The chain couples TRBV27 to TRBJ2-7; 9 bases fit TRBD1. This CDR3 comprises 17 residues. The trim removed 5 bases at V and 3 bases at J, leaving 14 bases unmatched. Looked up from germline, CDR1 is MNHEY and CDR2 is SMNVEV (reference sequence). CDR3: CASSPAAGTGINYEQYF. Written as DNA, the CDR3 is TGTGCCAGCAGTCCGGCGGCAGGGACAGGGATTAACTACGAGCAGTACTTC.

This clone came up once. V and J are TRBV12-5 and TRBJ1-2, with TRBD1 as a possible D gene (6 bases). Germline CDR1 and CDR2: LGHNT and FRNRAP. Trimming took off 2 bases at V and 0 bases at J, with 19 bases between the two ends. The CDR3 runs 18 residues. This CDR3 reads CASGLWQGPLTSNYGYTF. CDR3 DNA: TGTGCTAGTGGTTTGTGGCAGGGGCCCCTCACTTCTAACTATGGCTACACCTTC.